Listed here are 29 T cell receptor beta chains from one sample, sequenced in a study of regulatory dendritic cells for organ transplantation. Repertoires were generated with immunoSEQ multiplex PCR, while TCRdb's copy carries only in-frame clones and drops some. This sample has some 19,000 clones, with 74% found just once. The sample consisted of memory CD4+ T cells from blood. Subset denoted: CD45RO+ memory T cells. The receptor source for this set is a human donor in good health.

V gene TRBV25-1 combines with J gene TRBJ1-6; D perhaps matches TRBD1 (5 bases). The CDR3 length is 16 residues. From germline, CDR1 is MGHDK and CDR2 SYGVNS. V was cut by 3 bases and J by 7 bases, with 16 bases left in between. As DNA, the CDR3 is TGTGCCAGCAGTGACCCCCGCAAGGGGTCGAATTCACCCCTCCACTTT. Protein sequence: CASSDPRKGSNSPLHF.

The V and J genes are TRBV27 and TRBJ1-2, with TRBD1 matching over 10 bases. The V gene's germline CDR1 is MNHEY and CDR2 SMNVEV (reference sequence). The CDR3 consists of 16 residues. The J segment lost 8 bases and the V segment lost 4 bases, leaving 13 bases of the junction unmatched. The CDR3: CASSSNRDRGTRGYTF. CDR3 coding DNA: TGTGCCAGCAGTTCAAACCGGGACAGGGGAACAAGGGGCTACACCTTC.

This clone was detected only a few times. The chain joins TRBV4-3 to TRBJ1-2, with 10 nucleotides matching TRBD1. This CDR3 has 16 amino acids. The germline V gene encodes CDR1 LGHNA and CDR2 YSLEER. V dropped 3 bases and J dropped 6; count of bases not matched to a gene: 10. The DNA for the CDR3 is TGCGCCAGCAGCCACGTCAACTTGGGGACAGGGGATGGCTACACCTTC. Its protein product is CASSHVNLGTGDGYTF.

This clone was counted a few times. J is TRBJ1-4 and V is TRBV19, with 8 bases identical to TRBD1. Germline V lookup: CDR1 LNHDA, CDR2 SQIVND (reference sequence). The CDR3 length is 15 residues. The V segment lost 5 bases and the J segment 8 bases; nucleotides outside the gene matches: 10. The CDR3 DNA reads TGTGCCAGTAGTCCCGGACAGGGTTTAGGCGAAAAACTGTTTTTT. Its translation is CASSPGQGLGEKLFF.

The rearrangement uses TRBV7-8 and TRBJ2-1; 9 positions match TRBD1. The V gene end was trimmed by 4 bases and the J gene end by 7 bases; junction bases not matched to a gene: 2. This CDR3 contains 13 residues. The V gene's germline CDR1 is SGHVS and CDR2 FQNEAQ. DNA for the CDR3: TGTGCCAGCAGCTCCGGGACAGGGAATGAGCAGTTCTTC. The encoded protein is CASSSGTGNEQFF. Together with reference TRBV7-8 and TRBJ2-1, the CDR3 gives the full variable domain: GAGVSQSPRYKVAKRGQDVALRCDPISGHVSLFWYQQALGQGPEFLTYFQNEAQLDKSGLPSDRFFAERPEGSVSTLKIQRTQQEDSAVYLCASSSGTGNEQFFGPGTRLTVL.

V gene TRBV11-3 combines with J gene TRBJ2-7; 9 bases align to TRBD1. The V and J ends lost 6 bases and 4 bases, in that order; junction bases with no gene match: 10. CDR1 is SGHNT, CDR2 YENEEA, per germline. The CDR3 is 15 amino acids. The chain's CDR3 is CASSRNPGQGYEQYF. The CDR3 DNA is TGTGCCAGCAGTCGTAATCCGGGACAGGGTTACGAGCAGTACTTC.

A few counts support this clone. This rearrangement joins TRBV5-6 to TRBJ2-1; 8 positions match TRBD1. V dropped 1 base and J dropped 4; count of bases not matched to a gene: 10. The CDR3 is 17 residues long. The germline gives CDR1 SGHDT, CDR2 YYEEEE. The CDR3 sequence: CASSLQIGTGEYNEQFF. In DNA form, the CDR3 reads TGTGCCAGCAGCTTGCAAATCGGGACAGGCGAGTACAATGAGCAGTTCTTC.

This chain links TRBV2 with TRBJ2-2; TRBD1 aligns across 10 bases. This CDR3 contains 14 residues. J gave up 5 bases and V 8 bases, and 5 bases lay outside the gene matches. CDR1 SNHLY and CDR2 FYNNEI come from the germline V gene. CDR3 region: CASEGQGRTGELFF. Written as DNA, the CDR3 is TGTGCCAGCGAGGGACAGGGGAGGACCGGGGAGCTGTTTTTT.

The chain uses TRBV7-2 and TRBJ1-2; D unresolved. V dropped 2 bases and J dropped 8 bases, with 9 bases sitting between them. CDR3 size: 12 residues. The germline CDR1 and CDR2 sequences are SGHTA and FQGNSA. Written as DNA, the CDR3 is TGTGCCAGCAGCTTAACCTTCGAGGGCTACACCTTC. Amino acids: CASSLTFEGYTF.

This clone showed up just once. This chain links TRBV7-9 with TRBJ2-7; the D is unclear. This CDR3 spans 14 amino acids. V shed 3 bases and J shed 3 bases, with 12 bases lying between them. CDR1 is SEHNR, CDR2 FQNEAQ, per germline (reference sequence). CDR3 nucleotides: TGTGCCAGCAGCTTCGAGACAAATTACTACGAGCAGTACTTC. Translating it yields CASSFETNYYEQYF.

CDR3 coding DNA: TGCGCCAGCAGCCCCGGACAGCAATCCTACGAGCAGTACTTC. Amino acids: CASSPGQQSYEQYF. The chain has TRBV5-1 and TRBJ2-7; D perhaps matches TRBD1 (6 bases). This CDR3 has 14 amino acids. The germline V gene encodes CDR1 SGHRS and CDR2 YFSETQ. V was pared by 4 bases and J by 1 base, with 12 bases between.

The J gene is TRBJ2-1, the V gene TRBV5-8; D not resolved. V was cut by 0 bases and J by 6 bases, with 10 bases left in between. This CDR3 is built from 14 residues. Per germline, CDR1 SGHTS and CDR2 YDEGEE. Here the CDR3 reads CASSLGSEFNEQFF. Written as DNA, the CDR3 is TGTGCCAGCAGCTTGGGCTCAGAATTCAATGAGCAGTTCTTC.

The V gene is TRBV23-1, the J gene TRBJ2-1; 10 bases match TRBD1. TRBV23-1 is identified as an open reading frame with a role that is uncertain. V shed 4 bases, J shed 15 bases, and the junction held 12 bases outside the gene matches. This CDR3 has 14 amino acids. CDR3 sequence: CASSLNGDRGERFF. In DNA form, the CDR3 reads TGCGCCAGCAGTCTAAACGGGGACAGGGGAGAAAGGTTCTTC.

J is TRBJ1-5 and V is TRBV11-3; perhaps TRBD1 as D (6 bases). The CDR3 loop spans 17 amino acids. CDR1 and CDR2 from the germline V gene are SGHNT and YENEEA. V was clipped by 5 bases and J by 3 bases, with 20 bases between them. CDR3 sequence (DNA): TGTGCCAGCAGCCCAGCCAGGAGACAGGTTCTCAATCAGCCCCAGCATTTT. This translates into CASSPARRQVLNQPQHF.

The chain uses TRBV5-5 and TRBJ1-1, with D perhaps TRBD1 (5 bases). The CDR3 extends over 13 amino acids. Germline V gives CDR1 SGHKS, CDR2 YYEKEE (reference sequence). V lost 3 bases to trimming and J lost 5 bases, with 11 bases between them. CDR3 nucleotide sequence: TGTGCCAGCAGCTCAGGGTTAGGGACTGAAGCTTTCTTT. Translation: CASSSGLGTEAFF.

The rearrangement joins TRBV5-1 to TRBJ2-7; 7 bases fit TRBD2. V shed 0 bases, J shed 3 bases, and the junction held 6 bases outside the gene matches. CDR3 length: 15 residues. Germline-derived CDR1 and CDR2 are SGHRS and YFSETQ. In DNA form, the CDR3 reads TGCGCCAGCAGCTTGGAAAGCGGGGACCTCTACGAGCAGTACTTC. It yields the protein CASSLESGDLYEQYF.

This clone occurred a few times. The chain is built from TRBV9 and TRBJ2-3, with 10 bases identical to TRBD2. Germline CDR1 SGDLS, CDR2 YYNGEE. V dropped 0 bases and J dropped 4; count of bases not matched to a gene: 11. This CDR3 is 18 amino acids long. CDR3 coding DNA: TGTGCCAGCAGCGTAGGGTCTAGCGGGGGCCGACCCTCAGATACGCAGTATTTT. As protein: CASSVGSSGGRPSDTQYF.

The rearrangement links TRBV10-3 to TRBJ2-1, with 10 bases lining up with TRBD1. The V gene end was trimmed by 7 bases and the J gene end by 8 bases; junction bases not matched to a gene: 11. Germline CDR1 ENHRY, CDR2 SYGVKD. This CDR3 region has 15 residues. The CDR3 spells CAIKSGTGAFDEQFF. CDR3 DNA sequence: TGTGCCATCAAGTCCGGGACAGGGGCTTTCGATGAGCAGTTCTTC.

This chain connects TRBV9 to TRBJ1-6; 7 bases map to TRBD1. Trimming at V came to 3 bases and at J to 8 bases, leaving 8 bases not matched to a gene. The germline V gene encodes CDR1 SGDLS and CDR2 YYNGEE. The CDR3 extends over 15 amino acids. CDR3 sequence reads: CASSARQGSYSPLHF. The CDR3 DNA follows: TGTGCCAGCAGCGCCAGACAGGGATCTTATTCACCCCTCCACTTT.

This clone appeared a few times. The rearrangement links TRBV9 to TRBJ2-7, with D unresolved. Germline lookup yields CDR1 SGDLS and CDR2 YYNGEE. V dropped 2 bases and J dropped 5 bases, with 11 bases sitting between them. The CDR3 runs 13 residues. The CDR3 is CASSVGQRNEQYF. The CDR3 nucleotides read TGTGCCAGCAGCGTTGGCCAACGAAACGAGCAGTACTTC. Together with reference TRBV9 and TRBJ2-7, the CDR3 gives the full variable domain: DSGVTQTPKHLITATGQRVTLRCSPRSGDLSVYWYQQSLDQGLQFLIQYYNGEERAKGNILERFSAQQFPDLHSELNLSSLELGDSALYFCASSVGQRNEQYFGPGTRLTVT.

The DNA for the CDR3 is TGTGCCAGCAGTTTATCGCGGTCAGGGTACGATAGCAATCAGCCCCAGCATTTT. It is translated as CASSLSRSGYDSNQPQHF. The V and J genes are TRBV27 and TRBJ1-5; D perhaps matches TRBD1 (5 bases). The CDR3 runs to 18 residues. CDR1 and CDR2 from the germline V gene are MNHEY and SMNVEV (reference sequence). The V and J ends lost 0 bases and 0 bases respectively, with 15 bases between them.

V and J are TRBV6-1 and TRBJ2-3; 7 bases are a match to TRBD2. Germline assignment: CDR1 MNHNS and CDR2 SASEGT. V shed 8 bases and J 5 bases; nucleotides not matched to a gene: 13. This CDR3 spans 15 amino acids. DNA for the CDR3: TGTGCCAGCTTTCAAAGCGGGGTCCCCCGAGATACGCAGTATTTT. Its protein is CASFQSGVPRDTQYF.

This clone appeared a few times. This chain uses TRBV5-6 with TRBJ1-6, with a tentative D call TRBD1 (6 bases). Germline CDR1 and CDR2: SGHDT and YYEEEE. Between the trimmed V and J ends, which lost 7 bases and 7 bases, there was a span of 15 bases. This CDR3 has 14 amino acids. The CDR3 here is CASQGLRSNSPLHF. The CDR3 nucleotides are TGTGCCAGCCAGGGGCTTAGGTCAAATTCACCCCTCCACTTT.

The CDR3 region has the DNA TGTGCCAGCAGCTTAGCCGGGACAGGGAACACAGATACGCAGTATTTT. Its translation is CASSLAGTGNTDTQYF. The chain is built from TRBV7-2 and TRBJ2-3, with TRBD1 matching 9 bases. In germline, CDR1 is SGHTA, CDR2 FQGNSA. The CDR3 contains 16 residues. J gave up 2 bases and V 0 bases, and 3 bases lay outside the gene matches.

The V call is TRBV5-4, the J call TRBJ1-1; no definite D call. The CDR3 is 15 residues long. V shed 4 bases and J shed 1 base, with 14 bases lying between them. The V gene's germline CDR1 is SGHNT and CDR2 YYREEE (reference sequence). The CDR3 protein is CASSPATGRNTEAFF. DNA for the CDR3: TGTGCCAGCAGCCCCGCGACGGGAAGGAACACTGAAGCTTTCTTT.

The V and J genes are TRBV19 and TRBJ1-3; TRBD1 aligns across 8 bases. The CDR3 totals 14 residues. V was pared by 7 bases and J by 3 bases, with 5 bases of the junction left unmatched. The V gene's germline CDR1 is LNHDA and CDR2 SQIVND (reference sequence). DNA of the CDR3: TGTGCCAGTACTCAAGGACAGGGTGGAAACACCATATATTTT. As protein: CASTQGQGGNTIYF.

This CDR3 is CASSSNQYEQYF. DNA of the CDR3: TGTGCCAGCAGCTCAAACCAGTACGAGCAGTACTTC. This chain uses TRBV5-4 with TRBJ2-7; no clear D. The CDR3 sequence is 12 residues long. Germline V gene lookup returns CDR1 SGHNT and CDR2 YYREEE (reference sequence). Trimming took off 3 bases at V and 4 bases at J, with 8 bases between the two ends.

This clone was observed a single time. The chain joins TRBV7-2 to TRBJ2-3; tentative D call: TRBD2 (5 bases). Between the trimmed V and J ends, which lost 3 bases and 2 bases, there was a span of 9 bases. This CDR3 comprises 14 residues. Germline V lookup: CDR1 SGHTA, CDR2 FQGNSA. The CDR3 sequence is CASSLRDLTDTQYF. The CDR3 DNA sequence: TGTGCCAGCAGCTTGAGGGATCTCACAGATACGCAGTATTTT.

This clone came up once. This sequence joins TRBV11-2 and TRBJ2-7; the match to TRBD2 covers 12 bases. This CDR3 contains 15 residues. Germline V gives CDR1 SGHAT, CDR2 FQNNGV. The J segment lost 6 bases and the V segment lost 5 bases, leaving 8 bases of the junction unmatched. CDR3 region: CASSALLAGGSEQYF. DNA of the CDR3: TGTGCCAGCAGCGCTCTACTAGCGGGGGGAAGCGAGCAGTACTTC.